This T cell receptor (beta chain) appears in the sequencing data of a study of T cell repertoires in cytomegalovirus infection. Study summary: Well-studied HLA-B-restricted epitopes and recently identified HLA-C-restricted epitopes of CMV were both used in the study. Indications came from public TCR beta signatures; they pointed to CMV infection and to a matching HLA type. General study points: Summed frequency of shared TCR beta families picked out CMV carriers who also had the relevant HLA. Dominant in the ex vivo response were TCR beta clonotypes restricted by HLA-C and specific for CMV.

The V gene end was trimmed by 0 bases and the J gene end by 9 bases; junction bases not matched to a gene: 5. Germline CDR1 and CDR2: SGHTA and FQGNSA. CDR3 length: 15 residues. From the reads, TCRdb called clonotypes with MiXCR, one entry per CDR3 protein. The sample contains roughly 310,000 distinct CDR3 sequences, under 35% of which appear only once. On this clonotype: Its antigen is still unknown.

The clonotype was recovered from a human donor in good health (CMV status not recorded). Some clones in this sample may be carry-over from other donors' samples. The sequencing here drew on cultured PBMCs, taken from culture after CMV antigen stimulation. This sequence joins TRBV7-2 and TRBJ2-1, with 10 bases matching TRBD2. As DNA, the CDR3 is TGTGCCAGCAGCTTAGCGGGTCTAGCGGGGGTTGAGCAGTTCTTC. Translation gives CASSLAGLAGVEQFF.